This T cell receptor (beta chain) came from a study of immune evolution from preneoplasia to lung adenocarcinoma. General observations from the study: Normal lung had the highest top T cell clone frequencies. Clonality was highest in normal lung, lower in later-stage lesions apparently. Highest clonality occurred in KRAS-mutant, not EGFR-mutant or double wild-type, nodules.

A note on this clone: No antigen is known for it.

From germline, CDR1 is SGHTA and CDR2 FQGTGA. This CDR3 region has 15 residues. Trimming took off 5 bases at V and 2 bases at J, with 14 bases between the two ends. Generated by immunoSEQ multiplex PCR, the TCRdb table keeps only in-frame clones and is missing some. The table has roughly 8,300 clones, 75% to 90% seen once. This clonotype originated in a person in their 70s with lung adenocarcinoma. Material for sequencing was FFPE minimally invasive lung adenocarcinoma tissue. The V and J genes are TRBV7-3 and TRBJ2-3; tentatively, D is TRBD1 or TRBD2 (6 bases each). CDR3 region: CASSNGRGPTDTQYF. CDR3 bases: TGTGCCAGCAGCAACGGACGGGGGCCCACAGATACGCAGTATTTT.